The clone carrying this T cell receptor (beta chain) was counted ten times or more. Its target is unknown. This entry is derived from a study of T-cell memory formation after mild COVID-19. Findings and caveats of the study: The main location of contracting CD4+ clones was CM and EM, and that of contracting CD8+ clones was EMRA.

The germline V gene has CDR1 LGHNA and CDR2 YSLEER. This CDR3 is 15 amino acids long. V shed 8 bases and J shed 3 bases, with 16 bases lying between them. Constant-segment primers and 5'RACE yielded cDNA libraries for TCR alpha and TCR beta, each carrying sample barcodes and UMIs. TCRdb analysed the 5' RACE reads with MiXCR anew, one entry per CDR3 protein. Among approximately 290,000 distinct CDR3 sequences listed, 8% to 10% were seen once. Sequenced sample: PBMCs or a T cell subset sorted from them (not recorded which). The TCR sequence derives from a man aged 18 to 29 who had mild COVID-19 (a few samples of this study predate the infection). Cell type and time point are not known. The chain is built from TRBV4-3 and TRBJ2-2; either TRBD1 or TRBD2 may supply D (5 bases each). CDR3 protein: CASAREQAYTGELFF. CDR3 sequence (DNA): TGCGCCAGCGCCCGGGAACAGGCTTACACCGGGGAGCTGTTTTTT.